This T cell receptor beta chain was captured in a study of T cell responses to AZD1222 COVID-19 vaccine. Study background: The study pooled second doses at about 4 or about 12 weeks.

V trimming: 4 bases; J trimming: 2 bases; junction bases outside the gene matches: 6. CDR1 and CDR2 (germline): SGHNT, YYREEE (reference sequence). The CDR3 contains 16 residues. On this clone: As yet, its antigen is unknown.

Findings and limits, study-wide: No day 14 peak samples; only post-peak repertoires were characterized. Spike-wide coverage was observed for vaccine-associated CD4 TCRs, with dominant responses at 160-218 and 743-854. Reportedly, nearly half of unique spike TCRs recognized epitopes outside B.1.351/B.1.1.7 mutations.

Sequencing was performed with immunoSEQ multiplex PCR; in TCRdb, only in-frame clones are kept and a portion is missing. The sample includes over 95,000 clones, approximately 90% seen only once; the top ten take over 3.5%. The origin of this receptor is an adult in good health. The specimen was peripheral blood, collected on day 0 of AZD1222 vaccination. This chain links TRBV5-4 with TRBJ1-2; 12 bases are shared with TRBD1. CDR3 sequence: CASSDRDRGRNYGYTF. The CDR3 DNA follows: TGTGCCAGCAGCGACCGGGACAGGGGGCGGAACTATGGCTACACCTTC.